Each of the 4 T cell receptor beta chains below was sequenced from the same sample in a study of shared clonotypes between healthy human individuals. This table comes from immunoSEQ multiplex PCR, and its TCRdb copy is limited to in-frame clones, with some not included. The sample includes over a million clones, roughly 96% seen only once; the top ten take approximately 1.2%. The sequenced material came from naive CD4+ T cells sorted from blood. Documented subset: CD45RA+ positively selected. These receptors were collected from a man aged 25-45 years in good health.

The chain joins TRBV10-2 to TRBJ2-7, with D possibly matching TRBD2 (6 bases). Germline values: CDR1 WSHSY, CDR2 SAAADI. The ends were cut back, 2 bases at V and 2 bases at J, with 13 bases in the middle. The CDR3 is 15 residues long. The CDR3 coding sequence is TGCGCCAGCAGTGAGGAGGGGACTTATACCTACGAGCAGTACTTC. It translates to CASSEEGTYTYEQYF.

The V call is TRBV2, the J call TRBJ2-7, with D possibly matching TRBD1 (6 bases). The CDR3 covers 14 residues. V was shortened by 1 base and J by 6 bases, with 13 bases between the two germline ends. Germline lookup yields CDR1 SNHLY and CDR2 FYNNEI. Written as DNA, the CDR3 is TGTGCCAGCAGTGAAGGGTCCAGGGGCCCCGAGCAGTACTTC. Translation: CASSEGSRGPEQYF.

The rearrangement uses TRBV5-1 and TRBJ1-4; TRBD1 might be the D (5 bases). The germline V gene has CDR1 SGHRS and CDR2 YFSETQ. V lost 0 bases to trimming and J lost 5 bases, with 8 bases between them. The CDR3 runs 14 residues. The CDR3: CASSLAGRNEKLFF. The CDR3 DNA sequence: TGCGCCAGCAGCTTGGCAGGGCGAAATGAAAAACTGTTTTTT.

The V and J genes are TRBV2 and TRBJ2-2; the D gene is possibly TRBD1 (7 bases). CDR1 and CDR2 (germline): SNHLY, FYNNEI. V was shortened by 6 bases and J by 4 bases, with 15 bases between the two germline ends. The CDR3 has 15 residues. CDR3 sequence (DNA): TGTGCCAGCAGAAACAACAGGGGAGGCACCGGGGAGCTGTTTTTT. Its protein product is CASRNNRGGTGELFF.